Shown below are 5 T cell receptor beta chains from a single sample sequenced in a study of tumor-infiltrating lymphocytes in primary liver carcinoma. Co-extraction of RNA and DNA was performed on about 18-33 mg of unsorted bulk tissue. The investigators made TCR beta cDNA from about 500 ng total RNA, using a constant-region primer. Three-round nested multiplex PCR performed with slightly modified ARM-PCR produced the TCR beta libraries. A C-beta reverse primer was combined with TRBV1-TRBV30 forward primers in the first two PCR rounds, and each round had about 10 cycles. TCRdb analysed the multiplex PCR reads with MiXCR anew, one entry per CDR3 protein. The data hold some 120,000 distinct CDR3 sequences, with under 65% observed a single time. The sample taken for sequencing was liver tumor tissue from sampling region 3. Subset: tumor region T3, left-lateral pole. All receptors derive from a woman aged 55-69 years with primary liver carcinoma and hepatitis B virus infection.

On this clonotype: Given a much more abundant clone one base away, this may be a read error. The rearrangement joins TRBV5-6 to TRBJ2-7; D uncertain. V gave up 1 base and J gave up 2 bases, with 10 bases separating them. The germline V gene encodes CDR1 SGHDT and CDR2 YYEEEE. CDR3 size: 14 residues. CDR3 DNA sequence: TGTGCCAGCAGCTTGTTTACAGAGGCCTACGAGCAGTACTTC. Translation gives CASSLFTEAYEQYF.

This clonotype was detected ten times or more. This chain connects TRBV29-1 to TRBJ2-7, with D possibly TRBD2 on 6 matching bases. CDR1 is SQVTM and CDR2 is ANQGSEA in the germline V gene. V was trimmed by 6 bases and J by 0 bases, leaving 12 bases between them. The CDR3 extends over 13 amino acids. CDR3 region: CSVKKTSSYEQYF. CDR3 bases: TGCAGCGTCAAAAAGACTAGCTCCTACGAGCAGTACTTC.

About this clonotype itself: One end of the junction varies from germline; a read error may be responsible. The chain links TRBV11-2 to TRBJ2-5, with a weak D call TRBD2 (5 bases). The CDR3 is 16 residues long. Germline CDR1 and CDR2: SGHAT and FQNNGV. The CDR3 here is CASSLEFSPSGETQYF. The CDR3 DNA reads TGTGCCAGCAGTTTAGAATTCTCACCCAGCGGAGAGACCCAGTACTTC.

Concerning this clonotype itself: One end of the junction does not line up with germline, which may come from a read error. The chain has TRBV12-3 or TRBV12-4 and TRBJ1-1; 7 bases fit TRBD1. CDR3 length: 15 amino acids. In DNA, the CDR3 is TGTGCCAGCAGTTTAGGACAGGGAATGAACACTGAAGCTATCTTT. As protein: CASSLGQGMNTEAIF.

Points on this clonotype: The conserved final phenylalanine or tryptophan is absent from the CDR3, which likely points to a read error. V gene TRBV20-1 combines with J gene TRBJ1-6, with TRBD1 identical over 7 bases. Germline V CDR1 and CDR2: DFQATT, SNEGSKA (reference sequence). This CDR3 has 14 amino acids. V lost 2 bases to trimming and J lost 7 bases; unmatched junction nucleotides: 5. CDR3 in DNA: TGCAGTGCTAGAAGCGGACAGGAGAATTCACCCCTCCACTAT. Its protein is CSARSGQENSPLHY.